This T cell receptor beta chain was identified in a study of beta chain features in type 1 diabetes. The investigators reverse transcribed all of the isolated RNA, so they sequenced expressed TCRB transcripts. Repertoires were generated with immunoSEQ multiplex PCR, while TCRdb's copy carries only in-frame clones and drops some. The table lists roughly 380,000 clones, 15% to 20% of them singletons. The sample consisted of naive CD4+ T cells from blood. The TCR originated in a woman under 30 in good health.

The CDR3 here is CASSPWGGASHNEQFF. The CDR3, as DNA: TGTGCCAGCAGCCCCTGGGGTGGGGCTTCACACAATGAGCAGTTCTTC. V and J are TRBV11-2 and TRBJ2-1; D may be TRBD1 (5 bases). Trimming removed 5 bases from V and 5 bases from J, with 19 bases in between. The germline V gene has CDR1 SGHAT and CDR2 FQNNGV. CDR3 size: 16 residues.